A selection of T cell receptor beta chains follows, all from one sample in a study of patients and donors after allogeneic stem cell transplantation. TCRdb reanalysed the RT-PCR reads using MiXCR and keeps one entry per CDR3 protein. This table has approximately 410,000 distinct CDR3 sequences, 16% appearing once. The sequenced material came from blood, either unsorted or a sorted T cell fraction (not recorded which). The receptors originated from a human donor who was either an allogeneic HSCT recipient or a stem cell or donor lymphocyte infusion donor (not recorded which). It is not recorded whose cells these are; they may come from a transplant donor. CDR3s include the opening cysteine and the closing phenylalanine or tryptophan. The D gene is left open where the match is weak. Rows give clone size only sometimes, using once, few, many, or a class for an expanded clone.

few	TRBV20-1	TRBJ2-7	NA	CSAEDSRKLSYEQYF	TGCAGTGCGGAGGACAGCCGCAAATTATCCTACGAGCAGTACTTC
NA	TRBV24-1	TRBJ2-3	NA	CATSDLYNRGTDTQYF	TGTGCCACCAGTGATTTGTACAACCGGGGGACAGATACGCAGTATTTT
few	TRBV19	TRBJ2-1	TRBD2	CASSISGGRRNEQFF	TGTGCCAGTAGTATTAGCGGGGGTCGTCGTAATGAGCAGTTCTTC
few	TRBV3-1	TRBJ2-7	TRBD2	CASSQSGTNYEQYF	TGTGCCAGCAGCCAGTCCGGGACTAACTACGAGCAGTACTTC
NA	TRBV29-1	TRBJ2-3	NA	CSVGLRGRADTQYF	TGCAGCGTTGGGCTCAGGGGAAGGGCAGATACGCAGTATTTT
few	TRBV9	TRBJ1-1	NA	CASSVAPTSTAFF	TGTGCCAGCAGCGTAGCACCCACCTCAACCGCTTTCTTT
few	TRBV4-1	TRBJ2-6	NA	CASSQTTGSGANVLTF	TGCGCCAGCAGCCAAACGACAGGCTCTGGGGCCAACGTCCTGACTTTC
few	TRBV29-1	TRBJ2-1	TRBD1	CSCDRGDEQFF	TGCAGCTGTGACAGGGGGGATGAGCAGTTCTTC
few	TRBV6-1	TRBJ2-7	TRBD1	CASSPSPGTGAEQYF	TGTGCCAGCAGCCCGAGTCCTGGGACAGGGGCCGAGCAGTACTTC
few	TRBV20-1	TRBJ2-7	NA	CSARDPTTSPNEQYF	TGCAGTGCTAGAGATCCCACTACTAGCCCCAACGAGCAGTACTTC
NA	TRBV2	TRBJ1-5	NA	CASTKRPGHQYSNQPQHF	TGTGCCAGCACTAAAAGGCCGGGACACCAATATAGCAATCAGCCCCAGCATTTT
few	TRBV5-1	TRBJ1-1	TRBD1	CASKKDGTGGLVNTEAFF	TGCGCCAGCAAAAAAGATGGGACAGGGGGCTTAGTGAACACTGAAGCTTTCTTT